A single sample is the source of the 17 T cell receptor beta chains below, sequenced in a study of shared clonotypes between healthy human individuals. Profiled with immunoSEQ multiplex PCR; TCRdb holds only in-frame clones, not every one. This sample has millions of clones, with 85% to 95% found just once. The sample was naive CD4+ T cells sorted from blood. The subset denotes: CD45RA+ positively selected. The origin of the receptors is a man between 18 and 29 years old in good health.

The chain combines TRBV28 with TRBJ2-7, with 10 bases identical to TRBD2. This CDR3 spans 19 amino acids. V shed 4 bases, J shed 6 bases, and the junction held 21 bases outside the gene matches. Germline V gives CDR1 MDHEN, CDR2 SYDVKM. The CDR3 reads CASSSQWGSGGQDRGEQYF. The CDR3 DNA is TGTGCCAGCAGTTCCCAATGGGGTAGCGGGGGGCAGGACCGTGGCGAGCAGTACTTC.

As DNA, the CDR3 is TGTGCCAGCAGCGCGGGGGTCCCGGGGCCCCAGCATTTT. Translation gives CASSAGVPGPQHF. The rearrangement uses TRBV6-6 and TRBJ1-5; D possibly corresponds to TRBD1 (5 bases). CDR3 length equals 13 residues. Looked up from germline, CDR1 is MNHNY and CDR2 is SVGAGI (reference sequence). Deletions cut 6 bases from V and 9 bases from J, with 15 bases between.

This clone showed up just once. J is TRBJ1-6 and V is TRBV6-1; tentative D call: TRBD1 (5 bases). Germline loops: CDR1 MNHNS, CDR2 SASEGT. V lost 0 bases, J lost 10 bases, and 13 bases lay in between. This CDR3 has 15 residues. CDR3 amino acids: CASSEAEGLLSPLHF. The CDR3 DNA reads TGTGCCAGCAGTGAAGCGGAGGGGTTACTGTCACCCCTCCACTTT.

The J gene is TRBJ2-1, the V gene TRBV2, with D unresolved. With 4 bases removed from V and 3 bases from J, the gap between germline ends came to 4 bases. This CDR3 has 12 amino acids. Germline CDR1 reads SNHLY; CDR2 reads FYNNEI. The CDR3 region is CASSVDYNEQFF. In nucleotides, the CDR3 is TGTGCCAGCAGTGTGGACTACAATGAGCAGTTCTTC.

This rearrangement joins TRBV7-3 to TRBJ2-7; 9 bases line up with TRBD1. The V segment lost 1 base and the J segment 4 bases; nucleotides outside the gene matches: 5. The CDR3 covers 15 residues. Looked up from germline, CDR1 is SGHTA and CDR2 is FQGTGA. The CDR3 coding sequence is TGTGCCAGCAGCTTAATCCCTGGGACAGGGTACGAGCAGTACTTC. It yields the protein CASSLIPGTGYEQYF. The complete variable domain, with remaining parts taken from reference TRBV7-3 and TRBJ2-7, reads GAGVSQTPSNKVTEKGKYVELRCDPISGHTALYWYRQSLGQGPEFLIYFQGTGAADDSGLPNDRFFAVRPEGSVSTLKIQRTERGDSAVYLCASSLIPGTGYEQYFGPGTRLTVT.

This CDR3 is CASSISRGRYGYTF. The CDR3, as DNA: TGTGCCAGTAGTATAAGTCGGGGAAGGTATGGCTACACCTTC. The gene calls are TRBV19 and TRBJ1-2; no clear D. CDR1 is LNHDA, CDR2 SQIVND, per germline (reference sequence). V lost 2 bases and J lost 5, with 12 bases in between. The length of the CDR3 is 14 residues.

The chain uses TRBV28 and TRBJ1-5; the match to TRBD1 covers 9 bases. The CDR3 is 14 residues long. Germline V CDR1 and CDR2: MDHEN, SYDVKM. After removal of 9 bases from V and 3 bases from J, the junction contained 6 bases not matched to a gene. The CDR3 bases are TGTGCCAGTGTCGACAGGGGGGCCAATCAGCCCCAGCATTTT. It specifies CASVDRGANQPQHF. Filled out from reference TRBV28 and TRBJ1-5, the complete variable domain reads DVKVTQSSRYLVKRTGEKVFLECVQDMDHENMFWYRQDPGLGLRLIYFSYDVKMKEKGDIPEGYSVSREKKERFSLILESASTNQTSMYLCASVDRGANQPQHFGDGTRLSIL.

This chain uses TRBV5-1 with TRBJ1-6; the D gene is possibly TRBD1 (5 bases). Per the germline V gene, CDR1 is SGHRS and CDR2 is YFSETQ. Trimming left V 4 bases short and J 1 base short, with 12 bases between. This CDR3 region has 16 residues. CDR3 sequence: CASSTTQGSYNSPLHF. As DNA, the CDR3 is TGCGCCAGCAGCACCACCCAGGGTTCCTATAATTCACCCCTCCACTTT.

In the case of this clone: Additional DNA sequences in this sample encode the identical CDR3. The chain carries TRBV5-1 and TRBJ2-1, with D perhaps matching TRBD1 (5 bases). This CDR3 spans 15 amino acids. V dropped 0 bases and J dropped 0 bases, with 7 bases sitting between them. Germline CDR1 SGHRS, CDR2 YFSETQ. The CDR3 sequence: CASSLGQSSYNEQFF. CDR3 nucleotides: TGCGCCAGCAGCTTGGGACAGAGCTCCTACAATGAGCAGTTCTTC.

V is TRBV10-3 and J is TRBJ2-1; 10 nucleotides agree with TRBD2. Trimming removed 2 bases from V and 5 bases from J; junction bases left unmatched: 9. Germline CDR1 ENHRY, CDR2 SYGVKD. This CDR3 has 17 residues. CDR3 amino acids: CAISEPLSGRAHNEQFF. The CDR3 DNA is TGTGCCATCAGTGAGCCATTAAGCGGGAGGGCCCACAATGAGCAGTTCTTC.

V usage is TRBV28 and J usage is TRBJ2-7; possibly TRBD1 or TRBD2 for D (5 bases each). V lost 8 bases and J 5 bases, leaving 19 bases between the germline ends. CDR1 MDHEN and CDR2 SYDVKM come from the germline V gene. The CDR3 runs to 14 residues. CDR3 amino acids: CASHSNRGTHEQYF. Here the CDR3 DNA reads TGTGCCAGCCATTCGAACCGGGGCACCCACGAGCAGTACTTC.

This chain joins TRBV6-1 and TRBJ2-7; 7 nucleotides align to TRBD1. V lost 4 bases, J lost 1 base, and 1 base stayed unmatched. The CDR3 covers 13 residues. Germline V gives CDR1 MNHNS, CDR2 SASEGT. The DNA of the CDR3 is TGTGCCAGCAGTGTGGGACAGTCCTACGAGCAGTACTTC. This sequence encodes CASSVGQSYEQYF.

The chain couples TRBV19 to TRBJ2-7, with a possible D match to TRBD2 (5 bases). Germline V gives CDR1 LNHDA, CDR2 SQIVND (reference sequence). V was shortened by 3 bases and J by 2 bases, with 14 bases between the two germline ends. There are 15 residues in the CDR3. CDR3: CASSIVSAGTYEQYF. CDR3 nucleotides: TGTGCCAGTAGTATTGTTAGCGCTGGAACCTACGAGCAGTACTTC.

V is TRBV21-1 and J is TRBJ2-7; TRBD1, the D gene given by the table, was not confirmed from the DNA. TRBV21-1 is a pseudogene. The CDR3 is 15 amino acids. The DNA of the CDR3 is TGTGCCAGCAGCAAGGTAGGCAGGGCTGCCTACGAGCAGTACTTC. This gives the protein CASSKVGRAAYEQYF.

The chain employs TRBV30 and TRBJ2-7; 9 nucleotides align to TRBD2. The germline V gene has CDR1 GTSNPN and CDR2 SVGIG (reference sequence). The CDR3 runs to 12 residues. The J segment lost 4 bases and the V segment lost 7 bases, leaving 5 bases of the junction unmatched. The CDR3 protein is CAYSGSQYEQYF. The CDR3 nucleotides are TGTGCCTATAGCGGGAGCCAGTACGAGCAGTACTTC.

The chain recombines TRBV10-1 with TRBJ1-6; D is ambiguous. Trimming pared 0 bases from V and 10 bases from J, leaving 4 bases between. Germline V CDR1 and CDR2: WNHNN, SYGVQD (reference sequence). The CDR3 runs to 12 residues. The DNA for the CDR3 is TGCGCCAGCAGTGAGTCTGGCTCACCCCTCCACTTT. Translating it yields CASSESGSPLHF.

The chain links TRBV5-1 to TRBJ2-7; 7 nucleotides match TRBD2. CDR1 and CDR2 (germline): SGHRS, YFSETQ. J gave up 5 bases and V 4 bases, and 6 bases lay outside the gene matches. The CDR3 runs 13 residues. The DNA for the CDR3 is TGCGCCAGCAGCCCAATTACTAGCGACGAGCAGTACTTC. Its protein is CASSPITSDEQYF.